This TCR beta chain is from a study of T cell responses to AZD1222 COVID-19 vaccine (dated by TCRdb to the early 2020s). In terms of the full investigation: A total of approximately 240 trial participants underwent TCR sequencing, of whom 207 had received two doses of AZD1222 and some 25 had received two doses of the MenACWY control vaccine. Trial participants were enrolled by age into subgroups of 18-55, 56-69 and 70-plus years, and around 150, 28 and 57 TCR-sequenced participants, respectively, were included in these subgroups. What the study reported, not specific to this receptor: Spike-specific TCR breadth and depth rose significantly after two AZD1222 doses compared with day 0 and with MenACWY recipients. Participants were mostly white British and included more females than males, and it was suggested by the authors that clonal diversity may have been underestimated. Epitopes outside the regions mutated in the B.1.351 and B.1.1.7 variants were reportedly recognized by nearly half of the unique spike-specific TCRs. The 56-69-year group was small, and its depth increase did not reach significance, likely because of low power. Conclusions about previously exposed vaccinees are limited, since just 6 or 7 AZD1222 recipients were seropositive for SARS-CoV-2 at baseline. Because no day 14 peak-response samples were available, the repertoires could be characterized only after the peak T cell response. The whole spike protein was spanned by vaccine-associated CD4 TCRs, and dominant responses were seen in regions 160-218 and 743-854.

Note on this clone: Its antigen has not been determined. There are no base qualities to consult, and no much larger clone falls within one base.

The CDR3 regions of human TCRbeta chains were subjected to immunosequencing. The paper's processing steps were these. TCRs in the repertoires were compared against a reference library of SARS-CoV-2-specific TCRs that had been generated with the MIRA antigen-specificity platform. Breadth was defined as the fraction of unique TCRs that were SARS-CoV-2-associated. Depth was defined as the fraction of total T cells that were SARS-CoV-2-associated. Using the MIRA data, each spike-specific TCR was assigned both to the spike region to which the TCR was reactive and to a CD4 or CD8 class. Log10-transformed breadth and depth values were compared by one-way ANOVA with Sidak's multiple comparisons tests. Held by TCRdb, this immuneACCESS table contains in-frame sequences only and omits some clones. Under half of the omission traces to an unresolved V gene where checked; the cause of the rest is unknown. That table gives V, J and clone size, and the DNA gave D and trimming. The sample table records 130,000 to 150,000 clones; approximately 93% of these occur just once. The top ten constitute roughly 12% of the sample.

CDR1 is given as SGHDN and CDR2 as FVKESK, both from the germline V gene. The CDR3 has 11 amino acids, counting the end cysteine and phenylalanine. Just the 33-base CDR3 DNA is kept, in frame starting at base 1. V sheds 3 bases and J sheds 5 bases, leaving 5 bases between their ends. Explained via the paper, the time point label denotes: sample from adult after SARS-CoV-2 infection, after symptom onset. A couple of convalescent COVID-19 patients, sampled after symptom onset from adults with prior SARS-CoV-2 infection, were also TCR-sequenced for comparison. The receptor chain draws on TRBV14 and TRBJ2-7, with no confident D gene call. The source was peripheral blood, collected after recovery from COVID-19. The TCR comes from an adult who had recovered from COVID-19. Here is the DNA: TGTGCCAGCAGCCAGGGCCACGAGCAGTACTTC. Its protein is CASSQGHEQYF.